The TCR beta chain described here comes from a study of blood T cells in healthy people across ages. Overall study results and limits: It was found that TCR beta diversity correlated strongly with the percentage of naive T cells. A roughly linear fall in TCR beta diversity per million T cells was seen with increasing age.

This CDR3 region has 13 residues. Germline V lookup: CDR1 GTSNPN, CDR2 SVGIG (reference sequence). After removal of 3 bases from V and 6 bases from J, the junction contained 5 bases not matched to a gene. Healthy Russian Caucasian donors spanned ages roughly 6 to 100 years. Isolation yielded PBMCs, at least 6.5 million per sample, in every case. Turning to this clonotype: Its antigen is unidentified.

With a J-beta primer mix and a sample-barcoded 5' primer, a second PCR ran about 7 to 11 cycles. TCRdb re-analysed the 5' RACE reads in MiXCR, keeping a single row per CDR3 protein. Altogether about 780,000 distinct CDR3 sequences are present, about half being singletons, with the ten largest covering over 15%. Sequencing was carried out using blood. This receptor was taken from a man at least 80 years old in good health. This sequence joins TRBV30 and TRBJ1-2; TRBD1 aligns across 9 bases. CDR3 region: CAWRSRDRDGYTF. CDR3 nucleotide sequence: TGTGCCTGGAGGAGCCGGGACAGGGATGGCTACACCTTC. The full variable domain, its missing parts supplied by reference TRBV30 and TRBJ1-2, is SQTIHQWPATLVQPVGSPLSLECTVEGTSNPNLYWYRQAAGRGLQLLFYSVGIGQISSEVPQNLSASRPQDRQFILSSKKLLLSDSGFYLCAWRSRDRDGYTFGSGTRLTVV.